Reported below is one TCR beta chain. The target antigen is unknown. The sample is drawn from a study of shared clonotypes between healthy human individuals. Overall study results and limits: The authors expected sequencing depth to affect clonotype sharing among donors. Owing to a small donor count, the genetic and exposure-history diversity represented was limited. Generally, naive subsets (rather than memory subsets) showed larger estimated richness.

Assay runs were performed at deep level. The data were produced by immunoSEQ multiplex PCR, yet TCRdb's version contains in-frame clones alone and is incomplete. The sample gives more than 2 million clones, approximately 95% of which show up once; roughly 0.13% is in the top ten. The CDR3 consists of 16 residues. From germline, CDR1 is MNHGY and CDR2 SAAAGT. The germline V and J ends were trimmed by 5 bases and 5 bases, with 21 bases remaining between them. This receptor was taken from a man in his late teens or twenties in good health. The specimen sequenced was naive CD4+ T cells sorted from blood. Subset indicated: CD45RA+ positively selected. The rearrangement links TRBV6-8 to TRBJ2-5, with D possibly TRBD2 on 5 matching bases. As DNA, the CDR3 is TGTGCCAGCAGTAAAAAGGGAGTGAGGGATAAGGAGACCCAGTACTTC. Translation gives CASSKKGVRDKETQYF.